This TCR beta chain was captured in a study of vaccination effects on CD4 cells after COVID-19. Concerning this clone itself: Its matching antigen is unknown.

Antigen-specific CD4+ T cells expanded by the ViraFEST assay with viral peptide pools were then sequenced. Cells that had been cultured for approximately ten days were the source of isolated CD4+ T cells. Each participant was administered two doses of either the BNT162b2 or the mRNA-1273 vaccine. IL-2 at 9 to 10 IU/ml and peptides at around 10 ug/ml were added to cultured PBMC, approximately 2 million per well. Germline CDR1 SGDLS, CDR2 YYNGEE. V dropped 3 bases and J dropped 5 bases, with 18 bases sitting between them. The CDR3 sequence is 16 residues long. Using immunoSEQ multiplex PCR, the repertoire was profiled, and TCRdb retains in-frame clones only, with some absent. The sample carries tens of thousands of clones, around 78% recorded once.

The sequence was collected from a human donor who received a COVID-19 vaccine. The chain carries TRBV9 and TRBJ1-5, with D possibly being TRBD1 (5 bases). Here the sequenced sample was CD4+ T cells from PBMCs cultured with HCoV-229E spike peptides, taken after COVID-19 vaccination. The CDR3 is CASSAGDNFGDQPQHF. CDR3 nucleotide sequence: TGTGCCAGCAGCGCGGGGGATAACTTCGGGGATCAGCCCCAGCATTTT.